This entry features one T cell receptor beta chain sequence. No antigen is known for it. The template for TCR beta VDJ and CDR3 sequence profiling was genomic DNA. TCRdb reanalysed the reads using MiXCR and keeps one entry per CDR3 protein. The sample gives 260,000 or so distinct CDR3 sequences, more than 40% of which show up once; over 7.5% is in the top ten. The sample comes from a study of CD8+CD57+ T cells in acquired aplastic anemia. Points from the study as a whole: Patients had fewer than 35 CD8+ CDR3 sequences in common with controls (the shared set).

Patients chosen for sequencing had shown CD8+CD57+ cell expansion by flow cytometry. Every patient had severe acquired aplastic anemia. Patients had undergone no therapy by the time their blood was sampled. The CDR3 has 15 residues. V was clipped by 4 bases and J by 7 bases; unmatched bases: 7. Germline CDR1 GTSNPN, CDR2 SVGIG (reference sequence). The sequence derives from a human donor with aplastic anemia. The sample consisted of sorted CD4+, CD8+, or CD8+CD57+ T cells (not recorded which) from PBMCs. The J gene is TRBJ2-2, the V gene TRBV30; TRBD1 agrees at 12 bases. The CDR3 DNA reads as TGTGCCTGGAATTCGGGGACAGGGGGCTTCGGGGAGCTGTTTTTT. Protein sequence: CAWNSGTGGFGELFF.